This T cell receptor beta chain is from a study of blood T cell repertoires in COVID-19. TCRdb keeps only in-frame clones here, not all; method: immunoSEQ multiplex PCR. The table has about 480,000 clones, nearly 90% seen once. This clone appeared a single time. After removal of 4 bases from V and 8 bases from J, the junction contained 7 bases not matched to a gene. The CDR3 spans 14 residues. Germline V gene lookup returns CDR1 MRHNA and CDR2 SNTAGT. This chain connects TRBV6-4 to TRBJ2-1; 8 nucleotides match TRBD1. The sample comprised PBMCs or T cells enriched from blood (not recorded which). This TCR derives from a young woman with acute COVID-19. The CDR3 loop reads CASSVQGELDEQFF. The CDR3 coding sequence is TGTGCCAGCAGTGTACAGGGGGAGCTCGATGAGCAGTTCTTC.